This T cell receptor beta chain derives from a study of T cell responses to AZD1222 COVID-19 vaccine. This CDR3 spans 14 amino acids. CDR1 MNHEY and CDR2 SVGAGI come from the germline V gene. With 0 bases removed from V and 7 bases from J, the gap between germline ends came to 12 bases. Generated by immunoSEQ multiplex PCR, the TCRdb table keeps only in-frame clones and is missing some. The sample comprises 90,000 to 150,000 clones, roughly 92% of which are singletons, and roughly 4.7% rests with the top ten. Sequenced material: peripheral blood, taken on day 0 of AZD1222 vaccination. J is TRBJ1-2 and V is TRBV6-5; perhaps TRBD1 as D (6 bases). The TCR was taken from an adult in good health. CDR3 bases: TGTGCCAGCAGTTACTCGATGGGGGGCGGTGGCTACACCTTC. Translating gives CASSYSMGGGGYTF.